This T cell receptor beta chain was identified during a study of T cell repertoires in cytomegalovirus infection (dated by TCRdb to between 2019 and 2020). With respect to the entire study: Because public TCR beta signatures pointed to carriage of CMV infection together with the matching HLA type, the HLA type of each donor mattered for the analysis. The full study reports these points: Cumulative frequency of public TCR beta family members discriminated carriers of CMV infection plus the relevant HLA type in this cohort and an independent 352-donor cohort. The ex vivo response was dominated by HLA-C-restricted CMV-specific TCR beta clonotypes, which also provided the single most frequent clonotype in two of eight donors.

In its sample, this clonotype was seen a few times. The clone's antigen remains unknown. Base qualities are missing; no much larger clone stands one base away. Sequenced on an Illumina HiSeq 1500. In TCRdb, the public reads were trimmed at Q25 with fastp and aligned with MiXCR, with productive beta chains retained. Rows with a matching CDR3 protein are joined into one entry that keeps the most common DNA and genes. Across this sample there are some 450,000 distinct CDR3 sequences, with 30% to 40% seen only once. Around 15% of the sample goes to the ten largest clones. According to the germline V gene (reference sequence), CDR1 reads MNHNY and CDR2 reads SVGAGI. Here V drops 2 bases and J drops 5 bases, and the junction holds 7 bases not matched to any gene. Including cysteine and phenylalanine, the CDR3 has 15 amino acids. Here the CDR3 DNA is all that survives: 45 bases in frame from base 1.

Rearrangement joined TRBV6-6 to TRBJ2-7, with 9 central nucleotides matching TRBD1. The sequencing sample was made of PBMCs. This TCR was sampled from a human donor in good health (CMV status not recorded). Some clones in this sample may be carry-over from other donors' samples. The nucleotide sequence is TGTGCCAGCAGTTACACCGGGACAGGGAACAACGAGCAGTACTTC. Translated, this is CASSYTGTGNNEQYF.